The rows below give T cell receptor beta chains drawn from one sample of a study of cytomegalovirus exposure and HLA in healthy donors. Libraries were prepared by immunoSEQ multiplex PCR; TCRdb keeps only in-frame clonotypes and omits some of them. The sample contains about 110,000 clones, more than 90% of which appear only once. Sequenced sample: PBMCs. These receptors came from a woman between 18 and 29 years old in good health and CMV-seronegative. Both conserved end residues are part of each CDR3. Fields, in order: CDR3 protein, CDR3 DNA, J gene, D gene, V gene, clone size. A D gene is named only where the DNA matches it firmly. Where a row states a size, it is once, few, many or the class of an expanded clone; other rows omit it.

CASETGGGSGDTQYF,TGTGCCAGTGAAACCGGCGGGGGGTCGGGGGATACGCAGTATTTT,TRBJ2-3,TRBD2,TRBV4-2,-
CASSQPEKLSTEAFF,TGCGCCAGCAGCCAACCCGAAAAACTTTCCACTGAAGCTTTCTTT,TRBJ1-1,-,TRBV4-1,-
CASEVGGAYNEQFF,TGTGCCAGCGAGGTGGGGGGGGCCTACAATGAGCAGTTCTTC,TRBJ2-1,TRBD2,TRBV6-1,few
CATSRSAGGEQYF,TGTGCCACCAGCAGATCGGCAGGAGGCGAGCAGTACTTC,TRBJ2-7,-,TRBV15,-
CAISRLRLAGGHNEQFF,TGTGCCATCAGCAGGCTTAGACTAGCGGGGGGACACAATGAGCAGTTCTTC,TRBJ2-1,TRBD2,TRBV10-3,-
CASSYREGAQHF,TGTGCCAGCAGTTACAGGGAGGGTGCCCAGCATTTT,TRBJ1-5,-,TRBV6-6,-
CASSAQNPAGGYTF,TGTGCCAGCAGCGCCCAGAACCCGGCAGGTGGCTACACCTTC,TRBJ1-2,-,TRBV14,-
CASGTVFNQPQHF,TGTGCCAGTGGGACAGTCTTCAATCAGCCCCAGCATTTT,TRBJ1-5,TRBD1,TRBV19,-
CASSLQGAYGYTF,TGTGCCAGCAGTTTGCAGGGGGCCTATGGCTACACCTTC,TRBJ1-2,TRBD1,TRBV6-6,-
CSVEGQAGSYEQYF,TGCAGCGTTGAGGGACAGGCTGGCTCCTACGAGCAGTACTTC,TRBJ2-7,TRBD1,TRBV29-1,-
CASITYGWFF,TGTGCCTCAATTACGTACGGTTGGTTCTTC,TRBJ2-1,-,TRBV21-1,-
CASSYSTGELFF,TGTGCCAGCAGCTACAGCACCGGGGAGCTGTTTTTT,TRBJ2-2,-,TRBV2,once
CASSQKPGHALFGANVLTF,TGCGCCAGCAGCCAGAAACCGGGACACGCTTTATTTGGGGCCAACGTCCTGACTTTC,TRBJ2-6,-,TRBV4-3,-
CASSILIAGGNEQFF,TGTGCCAGTAGTATACTAATAGCGGGGGGCAATGAGCAGTTCTTC,TRBJ2-1,TRBD2,TRBV19,-
CASSFGGHLSTDTQYF,TGTGCCAGCTCTTTTGGGGGACACCTCAGCACAGATACGCAGTATTTT,TRBJ2-3,-,TRBV6-6,-
CASSSTTGYSNQPQHF,TGCGCCAGCTCTAGTACCACAGGGTATAGCAATCAGCCCCAGCATTTT,TRBJ1-5,-,TRBV10-2,-
CASSSPTGTYTF,TGTGCCAGCAGCTCCCCGACAGGAACCTACACCTTC,TRBJ1-2,-,TRBV7-8,-
CASKLESSYNSPLHF,TGTGCCAGCAAATTAGAGAGCTCCTATAATTCACCCCTCCACTTT,TRBJ1-6,-,TRBV2,once
CASNSLGRGNEQFF,TGCGCCAGCAATTCACTTGGGCGGGGGAATGAGCAGTTCTTC,TRBJ2-1,TRBD2,TRBV5-1,once
CASSLAGGIYNEQFF,TGTGCCAGCAGCCTAGCGGGGGGGATCTACAATGAGCAGTTCTTC,TRBJ2-1,TRBD2,TRBV5-4,-
CASSLLQQGAETQYF,TGTGCCAGCAGCTTACTGCAACAGGGGGCAGAGACCCAGTACTTC,TRBJ2-5,TRBD1,TRBV7-9,-
CASSHRDSLTGELFF,TGTGCCAGCAGTCACCGGGACAGTCTCACCGGGGAGCTGTTTTTT,TRBJ2-2,TRBD1,TRBV6-5,-
CASSTGQEGNQPQHF,TGTGCCAGCAGTACGGGACAGGAGGGGAATCAGCCCCAGCATTTT,TRBJ1-5,TRBD1,TRBV28,-
CASSRPQGSGGYTF,TGTGCCAGCAGCCGACCACAGGGGTCTGGGGGCTACACCTTC,TRBJ1-2,TRBD1,TRBV7-2,-
CASSLSGREQYF,TGTGCCAGCAGTTTATCCGGGAGGGAGCAGTACTTC,TRBJ2-7,TRBD2,TRBV27,-
CASSPLPTGGETQYF,TGTGCCAGCTCACCGCTACCGACAGGCGGAGAGACCCAGTACTTC,TRBJ2-5,-,TRBV18,once
CASSSPGGSYNEQFF,TGTGCCAGCAGCTCCCCAGGGGGCAGTTACAATGAGCAGTTCTTC,TRBJ2-1,TRBD1,TRBV9,-
CASSSPGTGGRYEQYF,TGTGCCAGCAGTTCCCCCGGGACAGGGGGTCGGTACGAGCAGTACTTC,TRBJ2-7,TRBD1,TRBV28,-
CASSGERRYGYTF,TGTGCCAGCAGTGGAGAACGGCGGTATGGCTACACCTTC,TRBJ1-2,-,TRBV28,-
CASSVGGGGTDTQYF,TGTGCCAGCAGCGTAGGCGGGGGAGGCACAGATACGCAGTATTTT,TRBJ2-3,TRBD2,TRBV9,-
CASSFTPGGSSGANVLTF,TGCGCCAGCAGCTTCACCCCAGGGGGAAGCTCTGGGGCCAACGTCCTGACTTTC,TRBJ2-6,TRBD1,TRBV5-1,once
CASGEYGTGDVGNEQFF,TGTGCTAGTGGCGAGTACGGGACAGGGGATGTTGGCAATGAGCAGTTCTTC,TRBJ2-1,TRBD1,TRBV12-5,-
CASSWRGGVTDTQYF,TGTGCCAGCAGTTGGCGGGGGGGGGTCACAGATACGCAGTATTTT,TRBJ2-3,TRBD2,TRBV27,-
CASSPGPGSLSGELFF,TGTGCCAGCTCACCAGGCCCAGGCAGTTTGTCCGGGGAGCTGTTTTTT,TRBJ2-2,-,TRBV18,-
CASSWGTGGGYTF,TGTGCCAGCAGCTGGGGGACAGGGGGCGGCTACACCTTC,TRBJ1-2,TRBD1,TRBV5-4,-
CASSTGDFTIQYF,TGTGCCAGCAGTACGGGGGACTTTACCATTCAGTACTTC,TRBJ2-4,-,TRBV6-5,-
CASSLASGVAYEQYF,TGTGCCAGCAGCTTAGCTTCGGGAGTAGCCTACGAGCAGTACTTC,TRBJ2-7,-,TRBV7-8,-
CASSFRGGPYNEQFF,TGTGCCAGCAGCTTTAGGGGGGGTCCTTACAATGAGCAGTTCTTC,TRBJ2-1,-,TRBV7-2,-
CASSVAGTSSYNEQFF,TGTGCCAGCAGCGTGGCCGGGACTAGCAGCTACAATGAGCAGTTCTTC,TRBJ2-1,TRBD2,TRBV9,-
CASSQAQGASGELFF,TGCGCCAGCAGCCAAGCCCAGGGGGCAAGCGGGGAGCTGTTTTTT,TRBJ2-2,TRBD1,TRBV4-1,-
CASSAKMGQAYSGPQHF,TGTGCCAGCAGTGCCAAGATGGGACAGGCTTATTCGGGGCCCCAGCATTTT,TRBJ1-5,TRBD1,TRBV6-1,-
CASSLVAGDTGELFF,TGTGCCAGCAGCTTAGTCGCGGGGGACACCGGGGAGCTGTTTTTT,TRBJ2-2,TRBD2,TRBV7-9,once
CSVEDLLERPRF,TGCAGCGTTGAAGATTTGCTGGAGCGCCCCAGATTT,TRBJ1-1,-,TRBV29-1,-
CASSLWGQGNYGYTF,TGTGCCAGCAGTTTATGGGGACAGGGGAACTATGGCTACACCTTC,TRBJ1-2,TRBD1,TRBV28,-
CASSWGGGVNTDTQYF,TGTGCCAGCAGTTGGGGAGGTGGGGTTAACACAGATACGCAGTATTTT,TRBJ2-3,-,TRBV28,-
CAIGTSLAQPQHF,TGTGCCATCGGGACTTCACTTGCTCAGCCCCAGCATTTT,TRBJ1-5,-,TRBV19,-